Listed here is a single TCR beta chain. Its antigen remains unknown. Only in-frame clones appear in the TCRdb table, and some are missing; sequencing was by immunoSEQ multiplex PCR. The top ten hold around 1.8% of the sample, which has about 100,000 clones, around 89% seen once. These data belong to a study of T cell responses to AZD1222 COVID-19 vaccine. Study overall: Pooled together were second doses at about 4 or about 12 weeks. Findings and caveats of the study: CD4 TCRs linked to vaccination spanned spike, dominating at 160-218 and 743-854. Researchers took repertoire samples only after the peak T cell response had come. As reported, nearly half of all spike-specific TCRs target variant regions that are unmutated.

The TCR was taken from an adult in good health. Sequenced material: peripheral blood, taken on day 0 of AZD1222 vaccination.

CDR3: CASELAGSDTQYF. The CDR3 DNA sequence: TGTGCCAGTGAACTAGCGGGGTCGGATACGCAGTATTTT. The rearrangement uses TRBV19 and TRBJ2-3, with TRBD2 identical over 10 bases. V shed 8 bases, J shed 6 bases, and the junction held 5 bases outside the gene matches. There are 13 residues in the CDR3. From germline, CDR1 is LNHDA and CDR2 SQIVND (reference sequence).